This TCR beta chain was sequenced in a study of T cells in women clearing cervical HPV infection (dated by TCRdb to 2017 to 2018). With respect to the entire study: The cases were about two dozen women with histologically confirmed HPV16-related CIN3 or worse, and 2 of those women had invasive cancers. Blood from cases was drawn at the visit where the lesion was first identified, while blood from controls was drawn once the infection was no longer detected. Cases were matched to controls by age within five years and by the year the sample was collected. Median age was about 30 years in cases versus around 40 in controls, and baseline characteristics did not differ significantly. This exploratory proof-of-principle case-control study, nested within the Guanacaste HPV Natural History Study in Costa Rica, compared TCR repertoires among women with different cervical HPV16 outcomes. As quality controls, five blinded duplicates were added to each group, bringing the total to approximately 60 samples made up of roughly 50 participants and 10 replicates. The controls were 25 or so women whose single incident HPV16 infection cleared within 12 months with no development of precancer or cancer. In the parent cohort, around 10,000 women aged 18 or older were enrolled in Guanacaste, Costa Rica, during about 1992 to 1994 and then followed for under 9 years. Since HLA typing was available for only a few women, HLA type could not be ruled out as a confounder. Among cases, blood sampling occurred a median of around 160 days after lesion detection, with an interquartile range of about 80 to 210 days.

The immunoSEQ assay used multiplex PCR to amplify TCR beta CDR3 regions from an average of roughly 1,200 ng of genomic DNA per sample. To correct primer bias, the assay used a complete synthetic TCR repertoire to set an amplification baseline. Amplicons were sequenced on the Illumina platform. Regarding the original processing steps: Sequence errors were corrected by clustering with frequency ratios and a modified nearest-neighbor algorithm, and the sequences were then analyzed in the immunoSEQ Analyzer using IMGT gene definitions. At each rarefaction depth, TCR richness and evenness were averaged over 20 rarefaction repeats, and samples with fewer sequences than the depth were excluded. V, D and J gene relative abundances were compared between groups with Wilcoxon rank sum tests, applying FDR correction. Blinded duplicates gave an intraclass correlation of over 90% for TCR richness and an average of 76.4% across around 70 gene segments. In its TCRdb copy, this immuneACCESS table keeps in-frame sequences only and misses some clones. Where compared with another copy, unresolved V genes explain less than half of these, and the others have no known cause. That table furnishes V, J and clone size, whereas the DNA furnished D and trimming. The sample's own table lists tens of thousands of clones. The leading ten clones occupy about 5% of the sample.

About this clone itself: Its antigen specificity is not known. Read sequence stops 3 residues before the CDR3 end, and the germline J gene provides the missing end.

What the research found in general, with its limitations: CIN3+ cases had significantly higher TCR repertoire richness than controls across sequencing depths, but evenness did not differ between the groups. By combining richness with V gene abundances, random forest classifiers separated cases from controls with an estimated AUC of just over 0.8. TRBV6-7 relative abundance was lower in cases than in controls (around 0.11% versus 0.16%; Bonferroni P = 0.0008). Because of the cross-sectional design, the study could not determine whether the associations came before infection or resulted from infection, and neither effector/memory subsets nor HPV-specific T cells were isolated. Because the number of T cells per sample was unknown, the richness differences could reflect varying T-cell content rather than repertoire biology.

The CDR3 measures 15 amino acids from cysteine to phenylalanine. The DNA covers only part of the CDR3, 36 bases in frame from base 1. CDR1 SEHNR and CDR2 FQNEAQ were looked up in the germline V gene (reference sequence). Unmatched junction bases come to 4, with V trimmed by 6 bases and J by 0 bases. Every participant had a single incident cervical HPV16 infection, and women with prevalent HPV16 infections were excluded. Cervical HPV DNA was detected with MY09/MY11 PCR, and genotyping was done by dot-blot hybridization. Fifteen mL of heparinized blood were centrifuged, and the buffy coat was aliquoted, frozen at -30°C, then stored at -80°C. Genomic DNA was extracted from buffy coat specimens using QIAGEN kits.

The source material was blood buffy coat. The sequence derives from a woman between 18 and 70 years old with a cervical HPV16 infection that either progressed to CIN3+ or cleared (not recorded which). Here the chain combines TRBV7-9 and TRBJ2-3; the junction holds 9 bases that match TRBD2. The CDR3 region has the sequence CASSYAGGSTDTQYF. The CDR3 DNA, read in part, is TGTGCCAGCAGTTATGCGGGGGGGAGCACAGATACG.